This T cell receptor (beta chain) is drawn from a study of identical twins (TCRdb year 2016). The study in broad terms: To test whether fetal clonotypes persist, the study used deep sequencing on TCR alpha and beta repertoires from monozygotic twins, unrelated adults of various ages, and cord blood. To rule out contamination, the twin experiments were replicated at different times with different library preparation protocols.

The paper's findings and limits, for the study overall: Invariant T cells such as MAIT and iNKT could partly confound zero-insertion analyses, although diverse VJ usage argued against such confounding for most clonotypes. Compared with coincidental sharing between unrelated individuals, out-of-frame TCR alpha sequences shared between twins had an excess of sequences with low generation probability. Because the same donors could not be followed over many years, the conclusions depended on cross-sectional statistical analysis. Abundant cord blood beta clonotypes had fewer insertions, young adult naive repertoires showed a similar but weaker trend, and memory repertoires showed no such trend. Recombination models systematically underestimated out-of-frame TCR alpha sharing in monozygotic twins but agreed with sharing between unrelated individuals. Excess twin sharing in beta out-of-frame sequences was weaker because fewer shared sequences lowered the signal-to-noise ratio.

About this clonotype itself: The target of this receptor is not known. The sample holds no much larger clone one base away, and base qualities are not on file.

Every donor was a healthy Caucasian. Three pairs of female monozygotic twins, all aged about 18 to 30 years, made up the twin cohort. Positive isolation kits from Invitrogen were used to isolate CD4+ and CD8+ T cell populations. The library relied on 5' RACE. Sequencing used an Illumina HiSeq 2000. A universal primer binding site was added through template switching, and the final cDNA carried a unique molecular identifier so that TCR cDNA molecules could be counted accurately. First-strand cDNA for TCR alpha and beta chains was synthesized from specific primers in the conserved constant-segment region. To control for contamination, every cDNA library carried two barcodes: a SMART-Mk sample barcode plus Illumina barcodes. TruSeq adapter sequences and Illumina sample barcodes were added in two successive PCR steps. Sequencing of the TCR alpha and beta cDNA libraries was done on the Illumina HiSeq platform using custom primers. Regarding the original processing steps: Raw reads were processed with MiGEC to extract unique molecular identifiers, and MiXCR was used to determine CDR3 positions. Recombination models were inferred per individual with the repgenHMM and IGoR tools using an EM algorithm. The tcR package in R was used for shared clonotype analysis, with sharing normalized by the product of cloneset sizes. To study raw recombination free of thymic and clonal selection effects, out-of-frame nonproductive sequences were analyzed. The public reads were run again by TCRdb, first through fastp at Q25 and then through MiXCR, and only productive beta chains were kept. Each record represents a unique CDR3 protein, reported with the most common genes and DNA among its rows. The V and J calls here are based on TCRdb, not the publication. The sample yields 500,000 to 550,000 distinct CDR3 sequences; around 20% were counted once. The ten largest clones take up approximately 0.48% of the sample.

Based on the germline V gene (reference sequence), the CDR1 and CDR2 sequences are SEHNR and FQNEAQ. Reading from cysteine to phenylalanine, the CDR3 counts 17 amino acids. Solely the CDR3 DNA is kept, with 51 bases framed from the first base. V was cut back by 1 base and J by 0 bases, leaving a gap of 13 bases between them. These data were also filed under a second study, of yellow fever vaccine responses in identical twins. As that second study puts it: The T cell response to vaccination in identical twins was reported by the authors to appear partly convergent and partly personalized. Focusing on identical twins, the study followed the T cell clones that responded to the vaccine, and did so with precision.

The clonotype was recovered from a woman under 30 in good health. Sequenced: CD4+ T cells sorted from blood. The chain is made from TRBV7-9 and TRBJ2-1, with no confidently assigned D gene. The CDR3 protein: CASSLGHTAFSYNEQFF. The base sequence is TGTGCCAGCAGCTTAGGTCACACAGCTTTCTCCTACAATGAGCAGTTCTTC.